This T cell receptor (beta chain) was captured in a study of Ad26.COV2.S vaccination and SARS-CoV-2 variants. Treatment denoted: over 15 received Ad26.COV2.S at low or high dose, single or two shots; roughly five received placebo; per-sample allocation not given. At day 63 after the first vaccine or placebo injection, samples were drawn. Measured with immunoSEQ multiplex PCR; TCRdb has only the in-frame clones, and not every one. The sample has a few hundred thousand clones; approximately 92% are singletons. V was clipped by 6 bases and J by 8 bases, with 13 bases between them. This CDR3 spans 12 amino acids. CDR1 is SNHLY and CDR2 is FYNNEI in the germline V gene.

The sequenced sample was peripheral blood, obtained in a trial of Ad26.COV2.S vaccine versus placebo. The source of this sequence is a person aged 18 to 59 who received the Ad26.COV2.S COVID-19 vaccine or a placebo. The chain carries TRBV2 and TRBJ1-2; D gene uncertain. CDR3 nucleotide sequence: TGTGCCAGCAGGGCCCTCCTACGAGGCTACACCTTC. This sequence encodes CASRALLRGYTF. Full variable domain (outside the CDR3, taken from reference TRBV2 and TRBJ1-2): EPEVTQTPSHQVTQMGQEVILRCVPISNHLYFYWYRQILGQKVEFLVSFYNNEISEKSEIFDDQFSVERPDGSNFTLKIRSTKLEDSAMYFCASRALLRGYTFGSGTRLTVV.